The clone carrying this T cell receptor (beta chain) appeared a few times. Antigen specificity is unknown. In making TCR beta libraries, quantitative 5'-RACE with molecular barcodes was used. Each CDR3 protein gets one entry after TCRdb re-called the 5' RACE reads with MiXCR. The sample consists of roughly 35,000 distinct CDR3 sequences, 13% of them appearing once. These data are taken from a study of CD8 T cells in ankylosing spondylitis. General study results and limits: Reportedly, disease-linked clones are significantly enriched in ankylosing spondylitis patients' matched synovial fluid.

Material: synovial fluid, either unsorted or a sorted T cell fraction (not recorded which). The clonotype was recovered from a male donor with ankylosing spondylitis.

In DNA, the CDR3 is TGCGCCAGCAGCCAGGGCGCCAGGGAGAATGAGCAGTTCTTC. This translates into CASSQGARENEQFF. The rearrangement joins TRBV4-3 to TRBJ2-1; D possibly matches TRBD1 or TRBD2 (5 bases each). The CDR3 loop spans 14 amino acids. Trimming stripped 3 bases from V and 7 bases from J, with 13 bases between. Germline-derived CDR1 and CDR2 are LGHNA and YSLEER.